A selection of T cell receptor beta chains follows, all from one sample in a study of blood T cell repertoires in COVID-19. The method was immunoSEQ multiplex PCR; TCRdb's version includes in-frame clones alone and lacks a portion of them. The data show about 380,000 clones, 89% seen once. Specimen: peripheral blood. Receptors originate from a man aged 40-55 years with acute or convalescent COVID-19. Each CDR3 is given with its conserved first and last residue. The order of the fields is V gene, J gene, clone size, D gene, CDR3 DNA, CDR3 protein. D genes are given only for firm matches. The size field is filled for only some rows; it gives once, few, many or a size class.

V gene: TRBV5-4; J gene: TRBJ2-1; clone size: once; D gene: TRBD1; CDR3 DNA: TGTGCCAGCAGCTCAGACAGGGACTACAATGAGCAGTTCTTC; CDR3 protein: CASSSDRDYNEQFF
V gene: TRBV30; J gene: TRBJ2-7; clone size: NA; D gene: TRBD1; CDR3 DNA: TGTGCCTGGAGCCGACAGGGGAACGAGCAGTACTTC; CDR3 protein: CAWSRQGNEQYF
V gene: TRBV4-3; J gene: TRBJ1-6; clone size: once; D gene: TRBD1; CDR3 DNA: TGCGCCAGCAGCCAATGGACAGGGGACTCCTATAATTCACCCCTCCACTTT; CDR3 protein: CASSQWTGDSYNSPLHF
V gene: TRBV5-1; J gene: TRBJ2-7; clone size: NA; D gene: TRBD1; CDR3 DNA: TGCGCCAGCAGCCGGGGACAGAAGAGCTCCTACGAGCAGTACTTC; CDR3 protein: CASSRGQKSSYEQYF
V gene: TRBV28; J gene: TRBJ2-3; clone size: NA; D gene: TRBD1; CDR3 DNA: TGTGCCAGCAGTACGACAGGGGGCGCAGATACGCAGTATTTT; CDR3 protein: CASSTTGGADTQYF
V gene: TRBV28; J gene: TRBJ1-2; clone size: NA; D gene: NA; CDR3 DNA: TGTGCCAGCAGTTTATTTAAAAATACAAACTATGGCTACACCTTC; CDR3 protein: CASSLFKNTNYGYTF
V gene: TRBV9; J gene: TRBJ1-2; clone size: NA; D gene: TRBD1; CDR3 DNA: TGTGCCAGCAGCGGGGGACAGGCTAACTATGGCTACACCTTC; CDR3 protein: CASSGGQANYGYTF
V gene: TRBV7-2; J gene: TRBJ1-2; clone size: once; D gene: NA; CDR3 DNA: TGTGCCAGCAGCTTAGATTGGCAAACAGGGTGGAACACCTTC; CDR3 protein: CASSLDWQTGWNTF
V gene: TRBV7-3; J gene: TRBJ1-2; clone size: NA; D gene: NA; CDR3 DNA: TGTGCCAGCAGCTTCACCAGGGATGGATATGGCTACACCTTC; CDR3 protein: CASSFTRDGYGYTF
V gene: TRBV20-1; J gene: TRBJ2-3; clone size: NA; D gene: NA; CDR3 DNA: TGCAGTGCTAGTACGAAAGACAGAGCACAGACTACGCAGTATTTT; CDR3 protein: CSASTKDRAQTTQYF
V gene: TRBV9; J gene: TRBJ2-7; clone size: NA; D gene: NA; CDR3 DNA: TGTGCCAGCAGCCCAGACGACAGCCGCTACGAGCAGTACTTC; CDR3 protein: CASSPDDSRYEQYF
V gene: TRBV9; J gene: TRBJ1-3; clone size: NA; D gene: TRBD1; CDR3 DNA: TGTGCCAGCAGCCCAAAGTCGGGACAGGGTCTTGGAAACACCATATATTTT; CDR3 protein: CASSPKSGQGLGNTIYF
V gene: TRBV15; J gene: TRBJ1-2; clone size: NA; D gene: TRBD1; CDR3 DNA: TGTGCCACCAGCAGACCTATGACAGGGGCCTATGGCTACACCTTC; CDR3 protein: CATSRPMTGAYGYTF
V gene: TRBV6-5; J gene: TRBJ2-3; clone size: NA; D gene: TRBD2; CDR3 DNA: TGTGCCAGCAGCCGGACTAGCGGGAATACGCAGTATTTT; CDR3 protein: CASSRTSGNTQYF
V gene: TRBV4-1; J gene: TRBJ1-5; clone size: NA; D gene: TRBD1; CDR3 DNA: TGCGCCAGCAGCCCGGGACAGGGGATCGATCAGCCCCAGCATTTT; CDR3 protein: CASSPGQGIDQPQHF
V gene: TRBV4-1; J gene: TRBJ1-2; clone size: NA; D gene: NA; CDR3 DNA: TGCGCCAGCAGCCAAGTATGGGAGGTGAACTATGGCTACACCTTC; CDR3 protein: CASSQVWEVNYGYTF
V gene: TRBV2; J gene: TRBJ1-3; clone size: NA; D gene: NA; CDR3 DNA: TGTGCCAGCTCCCGACCGGACATTTTAAACACCATATATTTT; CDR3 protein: CASSRPDILNTIYF
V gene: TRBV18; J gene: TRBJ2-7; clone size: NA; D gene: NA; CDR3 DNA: TGTGCCAGCTCACAGGGGACATCTTCTTCCTACGAGCAGTACTTC; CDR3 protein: CASSQGTSSSYEQYF
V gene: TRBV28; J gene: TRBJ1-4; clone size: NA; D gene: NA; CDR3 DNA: TGTGCCAGCAGCCCCGGGACTACGGAAGAAAAACTGTTTTTT; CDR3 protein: CASSPGTTEEKLFF
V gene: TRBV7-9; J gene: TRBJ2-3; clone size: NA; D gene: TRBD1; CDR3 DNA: TGTGCCAGCAGATCCTTGGGCGCGGACAGGGATCTCACAGATACGCAGTATTTT; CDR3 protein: CASRSLGADRDLTDTQYF
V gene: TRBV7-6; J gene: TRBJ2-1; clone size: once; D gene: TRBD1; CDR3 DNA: TGTGCCAGCAGCCTATCGGACAGGGGGTTCTACAATGAGCAGTTCTTC; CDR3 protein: CASSLSDRGFYNEQFF
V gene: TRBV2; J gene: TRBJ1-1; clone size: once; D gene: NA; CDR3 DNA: TGTGCCAGCAGTTTGACAGTATCGAACACTGAAGCTTTCTTT; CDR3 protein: CASSLTVSNTEAFF
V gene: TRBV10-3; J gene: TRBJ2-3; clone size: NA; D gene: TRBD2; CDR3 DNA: TGTGCCATCTACGTCGGACTAGCGGGAGGCAGCACAGATACGCAGTATTTT; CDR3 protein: CAIYVGLAGGSTDTQYF